Presented here are 6 T cell receptor beta chains from one specimen sequenced in a study of shared clonotypes between healthy human individuals. Sequencing used immunoSEQ multiplex PCR; TCRdb keeps in-frame clones, though not all of them. There are about 1,800,000 clones in the sample; about 95% occur only once, and 1% to 1.5% lies in the top ten. Cells designated naive CD8 were CD45RO-negative and were positively selected for CCR7, with terminally differentiated effector memory CD45RA+ cells excluded. Sequencing input: naive CD8+ T cells sorted from blood. These receptors all come from a man aged 18 to 29 in good health.

This clone has just one count. This chain joins TRBV13 and TRBJ2-3, with TRBD2 as a possible D gene (5 bases). Trimming took 2 bases from V and 3 from J, leaving 12 bases between them. CDR1 and CDR2 from the germline V gene are PRHDT and FYEKMQ (reference sequence). The CDR3 length is 15 residues. This chain's CDR3 is CASSLRKGGTDTQYF. CDR3 coding DNA: TGTGCCAGCAGCTTACGGAAGGGCGGGACAGATACGCAGTATTTT.

Concerning this clone itself: Additional DNA sequences in this sample encode the identical CDR3. The J gene is TRBJ1-1, the V gene TRBV27; possible D gene TRBD1, 6 bases. Germline CDR1 is MNHEY and CDR2 is SMNVEV (reference sequence). V was trimmed by 2 bases and J by 7 bases, leaving 8 bases between them. CDR3 length: 12 residues. The CDR3 region has the DNA TGTGCCAGCAGTTTAGCAGGGGATGAAGCTTTCTTT. Protein: CASSLAGDEAFF.

This chain connects TRBV27 to TRBJ1-2; 7 bases map to TRBD1. V gave up 5 bases and J gave up 3 bases; unmatched junction bases: 9. Germline lookup yields CDR1 MNHEY and CDR2 SMNVEV (reference sequence). The length of the CDR3 is 15 residues. The CDR3 bases are TGTGCCAGCAGTACGCGACAGGGTGGACACTATGGCTACACCTTC. Amino acids: CASSTRQGGHYGYTF.

This sequence joins TRBV27 and TRBJ2-3; D may be TRBD2 (6 bases). This CDR3 is built from 13 residues. Germline CDR1 reads MNHEY; CDR2 reads SMNVEV (reference sequence). Trimming shortened V by 11 bases and J by 1 base, and 13 bases separated the two germline ends. CDR3 DNA: TGTGCCTGTACCGGGAGCGGCACAGATACGCAGTATTTT. It encodes CACTGSGTDTQYF.

This chain joins TRBV10-2 and TRBJ2-2; TRBD2 aligns across 9 bases. The V gene's germline CDR1 is WSHSY and CDR2 SAAADI. The CDR3 spans 15 residues. J gave up 2 bases and V 5 bases, and 3 bases lay outside the gene matches. As DNA, the CDR3 is TGCGCCAGCAGTAGGCTAGCGGGAAACACCGGGGAGCTGTTTTTT. As protein: CASSRLAGNTGELFF.

The V and J genes are TRBV25-1 and TRBJ1-1; D is uncertain. Germline V lookup: CDR1 MGHDK, CDR2 SYGVNS. The CDR3 covers 12 residues. The ends were cut back, 4 bases at V and 10 bases at J, with 13 bases in the middle. CDR3 sequence: CASSGPGYRAFF. The DNA of the CDR3 is TGTGCCAGCAGTGGCCCCGGGTACCGAGCTTTCTTT.